The rows below give T cell receptor beta chains drawn from one sample of a study of identical twins. Using its own MiXCR run on the 5' RACE reads, TCRdb lists one record per CDR3 protein. In the table there are 1.5 million to 2 million distinct CDR3 sequences, less than 40% of which are singletons. Sequenced material: cord blood. Every receptor here comes from a newborn girl in good health. Each CDR3 is given with its conserved first and last residue. A D gene is named only where the DNA matches it firmly. Clone size is given for some rows only: seen once, a few or many times, or a class if the clone is expanded.

15,TRBV18,TRBJ2-1,TRBD2,-,TGTGCCAGCTCACGACTAGCGGCCCAGGTCCATGAGCAGTTCTTC,CASSRLAAQVHEQFF
15,TRBV5-1,TRBJ2-3,TRBD2,-,TGCGCCAGCGGGGAGGGACTAGCCAACACAGATACGCAGTATTTT,CASGEGLANTDTQYF
12,TRBV20-1,TRBJ2-5,-,-,TGCAGTGGTGTCGGGGGCGGTGAGACCCAGTACTTC,CSGVGGGETQYF
16,TRBV28,TRBJ2-3,TRBD2,-,TGTGCCAGCAGTTTAGAACTAGCGGGAGTCGGGAATACGCAGTATTTT,CASSLELAGVGNTQYF
16,TRBV24-1,TRBJ2-2,-,-,TGTGCCACCAGTGATTTGCAAGACAGAGACACCGGGGAGCTGTTTTTT,CATSDLQDRDTGELFF
17,TRBV9,TRBJ2-7,TRBD2,few,TGTGCCAGCAGCGTAGAAGCCGGGCGGGGGGTTAACAATGAGCAGTACTTC,CASSVEAGRGVNNEQYF
16,TRBV4-1,TRBJ1-5,-,few,TGCGCCAGCAGCCCCAGGGACCGGGACTTGAATCAGCCCCAGCATTTT,CASSPRDRDLNQPQHF
17,TRBV6-6,TRBJ1-5,-,-,TGTGCCAGCAGCCGTTTGGTGTTGGGAGCTAGCAATCAGCCCCAGCATTTT,CASSRLVLGASNQPQHF
17,TRBV28,TRBJ1-6,-,few,TGTGCCAGCAGTACCTCGGGGGAAAGCTCCTATAATTCACCCCTCCACTTT,CASSTSGESSYNSPLHF
15,TRBV5-1,TRBJ2-3,-,few,TGCGCCAGCAGCTCTTTAGACGGGTACACAGATACGCAGTATTTT,CASSSLDGYTDTQYF
14,TRBV25-1,TRBJ2-3,-,-,TGTGCCAGCAGTGAAGGGGTTCTTAGGCCTACGCAGTATTTT,CASSEGVLRPTQYF
15,TRBV12-3/TRBV12-4,TRBJ2-1,TRBD2,-,TGTGCCAGCAAGAACGGCCTACTAGCGACAAATGAGCAGTTCTTC,CASKNGLLATNEQFF
17,TRBV6-1,TRBJ2-1,-,-,TGTGCCAGCAGTCGCAGGTTAGCGGAGAGCTCCTACAATGAGCAGTTCTTC,CASSRRLAESSYNEQFF
13,TRBV11-2,TRBJ2-3,-,many,TGTGCCAGCAGCCCCGTGGTCACAGATACGCAGTATTTT,CASSPVVTDTQYF
15,TRBV29-1,TRBJ2-3,TRBD1,few,TGCAGCGTTGAAGGTGACAGGGGGCACACAGATACGCAGTATTTT,CSVEGDRGHTDTQYF
15,TRBV10-3,TRBJ2-7,-,-,TGTGCCATCAGTAGGCGTAAAGGTTATCCCTACGAGCAGTACTTC,CAISRRKGYPYEQYF
16,TRBV11-2,TRBJ2-7,TRBD2,-,TGTGCCAGCAGCTTAACCCCTAGCGGGGGGCTCTACGAGCAGTACTTC,CASSLTPSGGLYEQYF
14,TRBV6-6,TRBJ1-2,-,few,TGTGCCAGCAGTTACTCCTACAGGGTGGAGAGCTACACCTTC,CASSYSYRVESYTF
16,TRBV27,TRBJ2-7,TRBD2,-,TGTGCCAGCAGTTTAACCCTCGCGGGGGTCCGCGACGAGCAGTACTTC,CASSLTLAGVRDEQYF
19,TRBV27,TRBJ2-1,TRBD2,-,TGTGCCAGCAGTTCTAGGCTAGCGGGAGAGAATGAGCAGGGGAATGAGCAGTTCTTC,CASSSRLAGENEQGNEQFF
16,TRBV25-1,TRBJ2-3,-,-,TGTGCCAGCCGGGTAGGAGCGGCCTTTGGGGCAGATACGCAGTATTTT,CASRVGAAFGADTQYF
17,TRBV2,TRBJ2-1,TRBD2,few,TGTGCCAGCAGTGACGTGTCGGGACTAGCGGGGTACAATGAGCAGTTCTTC,CASSDVSGLAGYNEQFF
11,TRBV14,TRBJ2-5,-,few,TGTGCCAGCAGCCAAGACTTTAAGCAGTACTTC,CASSQDFKQYF
18,TRBV7-2,TRBJ2-6,TRBD1,-,TGTGCCAGCAGCCCCGCCGGGACAGTGCTCTCTGGGGCCAACGTCCTGACTTTC,CASSPAGTVLSGANVLTF
15,TRBV10-2,TRBJ1-1,-,-,TGCGCCAGCAGTGAAGAACAGGTGTGGAGCACTGAAGCTTTCTTT,CASSEEQVWSTEAFF
14,TRBV5-1,TRBJ1-4,TRBD1,once,TGCGCCAGCAGCTTACAGGGGGCGGATGAAAAACCGTTTTTT,CASSLQGADEKPFF
14,TRBV27,TRBJ1-1,TRBD1,-,TGTGCCAGCACCTCGGCCAGGGGGGCCACTGAAGCTTTCTTT,CASTSARGATEAFF
14,TRBV20-1,TRBJ1-1,TRBD1,-,TGCAGTGCTAGGAGGACCGGGACAGGGATCGAAGCTTTCTTT,CSARRTGTGIEAFF
16,TRBV6-2/TRBV6-3,TRBJ2-5,TRBD2,-,TGTGCCAGCAGTTCCCCGACTAGCGGGGTGTACAATGAGCAGTACTTC,CASSSPTSGVYNEQYF
16,TRBV28,TRBJ2-4,-,-,TGTGCCAGCAGTCCCCTCCTGAGGGCAGGGAACAATGAGCAGTACTTC,CASSPLLRAGNNEQYF
14,TRBV16,TRBJ1-1,TRBD1,-,TGTGCCAGCAGCCCCGCAGGGGGAAACACTGAAGCTTTCTTT,CASSPAGGNTEAFF
17,TRBV4-1,TRBJ2-2,TRBD2,-,TGCGCCAGCAGCCAAGTGAGACTAGCTTTGAACACCGGGGAGCTGTTTTTT,CASSQVRLALNTGELFF
13,TRBV29-1,TRBJ1-1,-,few,TGCAGCACGTTACGAGGGAAGGCCACTGAAGCTTTCTTT,CSTLRGKATEAFF
13,TRBV5-1,TRBJ2-1,-,few,TGCGCCAGCAGCTGGGCGATAGAGGGTGAGCAGTTCTTC,CASSWAIEGEQFF
18,TRBV20-1,TRBJ1-2,-,-,TGCAGTGCTAGATTTGAAACGGCGAGGGGCTGGGGACTCTATGGCTGCACCTTC,CSARFETARGWGLYGCTF
14,TRBV27,TRBJ2-2,-,-,TGTGCCAGCAGTTTATCTCTGAACACCGGGGAGCTGTTTTTT,CASSLSLNTGELFF
11,TRBV10-2,TRBJ2-1,-,-,TGCGCCAGCTCCGACACCTACGAGCAGTTCTTC,CASSDTYEQFF
14,TRBV20-1,TRBJ2-7,TRBD2,-,TGCAGTGCTAGAGGACTAGCGGAGGTCTACGAGCAGTACTTC,CSARGLAEVYEQYF
13,TRBV30,TRBJ2-7,-,few,TGTGCCTGGAGTGCGGCGGCTGCCTACGAGCAGTACTTC,CAWSAAAAYEQYF
14,TRBV4-1,TRBJ2-5,-,-,TGCGCCAGCAGCCAAGGGTTAGCGTTGGATGAGCAGTACTTC,CASSQGLALDEQYF
21,TRBV13,TRBJ2-7,TRBD2,few,TGTGCCAGCAGCTTAGGAGTTGCGGTCGGGACTAGCAGTTCCCTCTCCTACGAGCAGTACTTC,CASSLGVAVGTSSSLSYEQYF
16,TRBV4-2,TRBJ1-5,-,-,TGTGCCAGCAGCCAAGATAACGAAAGGCCTTATCAGCCCCAGCATTTT,CASSQDNERPYQPQHF
14,TRBV24-1,TRBJ2-7,-,-,TGTGCCACCAGTGAGGGACGGAGCTCCTACGAGCAGTACTTC,CATSEGRSSYEQYF
17,TRBV28,TRBJ2-1,TRBD1,-,TGTGCCAGCAACCGGGACAGAATTGAAACAAGCTTCAATGAGCAGTTCTTC,CASNRDRIETSFNEQFF
14,TRBV30,TRBJ2-7,-,-,TGTGCCTGGAGTGTCGACAACGCTCCCTACGAGCAGTACTTC,CAWSVDNAPYEQYF
15,TRBV4-1,TRBJ2-5,TRBD1,-,TGCGCCAGCAGCCAAGGAGGACAGGGCCGTAATGAGCAGTACTTC,CASSQGGQGRNEQYF
19,TRBV7-9,TRBJ2-4,-,few,TGTGCCAGCAGCGGACCACAGGGCCTAGCGGAGATAGCCAAAAACATTCAGTACTTC,CASSGPQGLAEIAKNIQYF
13,TRBV28,TRBJ1-2,-,-,TGTGCCAGCAGTTTCCCCAGGGCGGGGGGCTACACCTTC,CASSFPRAGGYTF
15,TRBV5-1,TRBJ2-3,TRBD2,-,TGCGCCAGCATTCCAGGGACTATAGGGTCAGATACGCAGTATTTT,CASIPGTIGSDTQYF
15,TRBV20-1,TRBJ2-1,-,few,TGCAGTGCTAGAGGGTGGGAGGGGGGCTACAATGAGCAGTTCTTC,CSARGWEGGYNEQFF